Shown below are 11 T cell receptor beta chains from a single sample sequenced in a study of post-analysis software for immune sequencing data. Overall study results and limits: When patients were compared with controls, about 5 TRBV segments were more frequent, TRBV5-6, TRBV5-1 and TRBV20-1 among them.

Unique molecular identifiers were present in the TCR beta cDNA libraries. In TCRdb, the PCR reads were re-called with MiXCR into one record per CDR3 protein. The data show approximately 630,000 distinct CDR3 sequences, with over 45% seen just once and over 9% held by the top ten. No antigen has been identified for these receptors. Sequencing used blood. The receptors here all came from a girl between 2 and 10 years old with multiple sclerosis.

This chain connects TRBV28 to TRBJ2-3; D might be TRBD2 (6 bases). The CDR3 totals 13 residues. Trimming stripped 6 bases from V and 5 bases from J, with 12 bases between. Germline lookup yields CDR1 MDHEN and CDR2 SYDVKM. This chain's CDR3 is CASSELARDTQYF. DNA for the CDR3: TGTGCCAGCAGCGAACTAGCAAGAGATACGCAGTATTTT.

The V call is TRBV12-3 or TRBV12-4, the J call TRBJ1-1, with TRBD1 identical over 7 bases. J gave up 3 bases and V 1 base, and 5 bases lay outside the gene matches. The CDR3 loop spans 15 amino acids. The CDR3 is CASSLGGGGYTEAFF. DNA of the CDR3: TGTGCCAGCAGTTTAGGAGGGGGCGGGTACACTGAAGCTTTCTTT.

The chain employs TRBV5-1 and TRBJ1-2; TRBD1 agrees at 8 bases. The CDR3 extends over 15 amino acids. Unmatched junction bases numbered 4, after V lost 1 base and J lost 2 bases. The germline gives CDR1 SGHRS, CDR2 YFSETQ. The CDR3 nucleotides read TGCGCCAGCAGCTTGCTGTCAGGGGGCAACTATGGCTACACCTTC. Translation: CASSLLSGGNYGYTF. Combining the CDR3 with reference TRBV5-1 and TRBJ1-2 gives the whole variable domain KAGVTQTPRYLIKTRGQQVTLSCSPISGHRSVSWYQQTPGQGLQFLFEYFSETQRNKGNFPGRFSGRQFSNSRSEMNVSTLELGDSALYLCASSLLSGGNYGYTFGSGTRLTVV.

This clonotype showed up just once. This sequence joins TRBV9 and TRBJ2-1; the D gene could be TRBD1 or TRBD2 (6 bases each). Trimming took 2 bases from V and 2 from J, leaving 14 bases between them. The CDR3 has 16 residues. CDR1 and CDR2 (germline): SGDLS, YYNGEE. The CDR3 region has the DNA TGTGCCAGCAGCGTCGACGGGGGCGGTACCTACAATGAGCAGTTCTTC. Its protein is CASSVDGGGTYNEQFF.

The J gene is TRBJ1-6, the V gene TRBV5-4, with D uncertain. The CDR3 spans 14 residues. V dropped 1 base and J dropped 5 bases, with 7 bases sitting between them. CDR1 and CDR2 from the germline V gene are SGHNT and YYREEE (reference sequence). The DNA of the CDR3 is TGTGCCAGCAGCTTGACCTTTGATAATTCACCCCTCCACTTT. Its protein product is CASSLTFDNSPLHF.

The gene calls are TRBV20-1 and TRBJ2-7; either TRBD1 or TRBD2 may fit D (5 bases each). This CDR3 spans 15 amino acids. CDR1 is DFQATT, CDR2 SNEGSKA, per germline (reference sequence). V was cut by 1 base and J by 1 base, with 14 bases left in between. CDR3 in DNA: TGCAGTGCTAGAGGTCTGAGGGGAAGGTCCTACGAGCAGTACTTC. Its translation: CSARGLRGRSYEQYF.

The CDR3 reads CASSYTSGGYYEQYF. CDR3 nucleotide sequence: TGTGCCAGCAGTTATACTAGCGGGGGTTACTACGAGCAGTACTTC. This chain uses TRBV7-2 with TRBJ2-7, with 11 bases matching TRBD2. Germline values: CDR1 SGHTA, CDR2 FQGNSA. This CDR3 contains 15 residues. V shed 6 bases, J shed 3 bases, and the junction held 7 bases outside the gene matches.

The CDR3, as DNA: TGTGCCAGCAGTCCCTCCGGCAGATATGGCTACACCTTC. Residues: CASSPSGRYGYTF. The J gene is TRBJ1-2, the V gene TRBV28; no clear D. The V gene's germline CDR1 is MDHEN and CDR2 SYDVKM. V was clipped by 5 bases and J by 5 bases, with 12 bases between them. The CDR3 contains 13 residues.

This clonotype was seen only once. The CDR3 region is CSAQRGVTGNTIYF. DNA for the CDR3: TGCAGTGCTCAAAGAGGGGTGACTGGAAACACCATATATTTT. The chain is built from TRBV20-1 and TRBJ1-3; TRBD1 might be the D (5 bases). This CDR3 is built from 14 residues. V was trimmed by 5 bases and J by 2 bases, leaving 13 bases between them. From germline, CDR1 is DFQATT and CDR2 SNEGSKA (reference sequence).

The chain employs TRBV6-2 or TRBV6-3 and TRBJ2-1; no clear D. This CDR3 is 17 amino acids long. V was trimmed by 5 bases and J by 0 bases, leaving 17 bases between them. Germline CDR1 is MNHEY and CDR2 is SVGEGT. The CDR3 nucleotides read TGTGCCAGCAGTACCCGGTCACGGTTGAGCTCCTACAATGAGCAGTTCTTC. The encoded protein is CASSTRSRLSSYNEQFF.

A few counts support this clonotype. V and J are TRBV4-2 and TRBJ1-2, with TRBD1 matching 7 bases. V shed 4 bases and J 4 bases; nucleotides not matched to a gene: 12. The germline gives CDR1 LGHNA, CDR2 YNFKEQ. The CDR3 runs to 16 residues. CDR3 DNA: TGTGCCAGCAGCCCAACGAGTGGACAGGCATTCTATGGCTACACCTTC. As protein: CASSPTSGQAFYGYTF.